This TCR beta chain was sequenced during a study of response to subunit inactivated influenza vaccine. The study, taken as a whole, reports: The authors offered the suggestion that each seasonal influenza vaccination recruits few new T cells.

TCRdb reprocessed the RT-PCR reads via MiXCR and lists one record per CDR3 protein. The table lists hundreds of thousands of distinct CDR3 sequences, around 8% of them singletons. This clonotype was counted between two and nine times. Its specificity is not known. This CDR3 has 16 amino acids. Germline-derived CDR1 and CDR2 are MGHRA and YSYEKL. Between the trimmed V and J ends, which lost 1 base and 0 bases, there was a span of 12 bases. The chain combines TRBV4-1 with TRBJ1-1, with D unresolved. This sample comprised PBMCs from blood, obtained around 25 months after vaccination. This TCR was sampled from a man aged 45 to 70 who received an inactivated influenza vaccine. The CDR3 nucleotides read TGCGCCAGCAGCCAAGTCATTGGCTCCATGAACACTGAAGCTTTCTTT. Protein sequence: CASSQVIGSMNTEAFF.